The 28 T cell receptor beta chains given below trace back to one sample, sequenced in a study of cytomegalovirus exposure and HLA in healthy donors. The PCR made use of 60 Vbeta and 13 Jbeta primers. Sequencing used immunoSEQ multiplex PCR; TCRdb keeps in-frame clones, though not all of them. The top ten hold 2.1% of the sample, which has 150,000 to 200,000 clones, approximately 80% seen once. Sequencing was performed on PBMCs. The receptors originated from a woman aged 18 to 35 in good health and CMV-seropositive.

The J gene is TRBJ2-3, the V gene TRBV5-1, with 7 bases matching TRBD2. V dropped 4 bases and J dropped 3; count of bases not matched to a gene: 5. The CDR3 covers 14 residues. Germline CDR1 and CDR2: SGHRS and YFSETQ. CDR3 in DNA: TGCGCCAGCAGCCCCAGGACTAGAACAGATACGCAGTATTTT. Translated: CASSPRTRTDTQYF. The full variable domain, its missing parts supplied by reference TRBV5-1 and TRBJ2-3, is KAGVTQTPRYLIKTRGQQVTLSCSPISGHRSVSWYQQTPGQGLQFLFEYFSETQRNKGNFPGRFSGRQFSNSRSEMNVSTLELGDSALYLCASSPRTRTDTQYFGPGTRLTVL.

The chain recombines TRBV19 with TRBJ1-2, with D possibly matching TRBD1 (5 bases). This CDR3 is 13 amino acids long. The V end was cut by 6 bases, the J end by 3 bases, with 11 bases between. Germline CDR1 is LNHDA and CDR2 is SQIVND (reference sequence). The CDR3 DNA reads as TGTGCCAGTAGCCCAGGGTTGGACTATGGCTACACCTTC. As protein: CASSPGLDYGYTF.

This sequence joins TRBV5-4 and TRBJ2-5, with 7 bases fitting TRBD2. Losses at the gene ends were 3 bases for V and 2 bases for J; bases not matched to a gene: 4. The CDR3 totals 14 residues. From germline, CDR1 is SGHNT and CDR2 YYREEE (reference sequence). The CDR3 DNA reads as TGTGCCAGCAGCTCGAGCGGGGTGCAAGAGACCCAGTACTTC. This codes for CASSSSGVQETQYF.

This chain connects TRBV29-1 to TRBJ1-2, with D tentatively TRBD1 (6 bases). The germline gives CDR1 SQVTM, CDR2 ANQGSEA. This CDR3 is 12 amino acids long. V lost 7 bases and J 5 bases, leaving 14 bases between the germline ends. This CDR3 reads CSATGHTYGYTF. The CDR3 DNA reads as TGCAGCGCGACAGGACATACTTATGGCTACACCTTC. The variable domain in full, with the rest retrieved from reference TRBV29-1 and TRBJ1-2, is SAVISQKPSRDICQRGTSLTIQCQVDSQVTMMFWYRQQPGQSLTLIATANQGSEATYESGFVIDKFPISRPNLTFSTLTVSNMSPEDSSIYLCSATGHTYGYTFGSGTRLTVV.

V gene TRBV14 combines with J gene TRBJ2-7, with 9 bases matching TRBD2. There are 17 residues in the CDR3. Looked up from germline, CDR1 is SGHDN and CDR2 is FVKESK. V was pared by 0 bases and J by 7 bases, with 13 bases of the junction left unmatched. The CDR3 region is CASSQEVGGGAFLEQYF. CDR3 DNA sequence: TGTGCCAGCAGCCAAGAGGTGGGCGGGGGGGCCTTTTTGGAGCAGTACTTC.

The CDR3 bases are TGCGCCAGCAGCGGCGGGGTCTCTAGCACAGATACGCAGTATTTT. Residues: CASSGGVSSTDTQYF. The rearrangement links TRBV5-1 to TRBJ2-3; TRBD2 might be the D (6 bases). Trimming left V 4 bases short and J 0 bases short, with 12 bases between. The CDR3 spans 15 residues. Germline V CDR1 and CDR2: SGHRS, YFSETQ.

This chain joins TRBV4-2 and TRBJ2-2; 11 nucleotides align to TRBD2. The CDR3 totals 17 residues. V lost 2 bases to trimming and J lost 1 base; unmatched junction nucleotides: 3. Germline lookup yields CDR1 LGHNA and CDR2 YNFKEQ. The CDR3 coding sequence is TGTGCCAGCAGCCAACTACTAGCGGGGGAGAACACCGGGGAGCTGTTTTTT. It is translated as CASSQLLAGENTGELFF.

This chain connects TRBV6-5 to TRBJ2-7; D remains unclear. The V end lost 8 bases, the J end lost 2 bases, and 13 bases lay between the germline ends. The CDR3 totals 13 residues. Germline V gene data show CDR1 as MNHEY and CDR2 as SVGAGI. The CDR3 sequence is CASWLERTYEQYV. The CDR3 nucleotides are TGTGCCAGCTGGTTGGAGAGAACCTACGAGCAGTACGTC.

This CDR3 reads CASRMTSGGAVDTQYF. The DNA for the CDR3 is TGTGCCAGTAGGATGACTAGCGGGGGGGCCGTGGATACGCAGTATTTT. The genes are TRBV19 and TRBJ2-3; 14 bases are a match to TRBD2. Unmatched junction bases numbered 8, after V lost 6 bases and J lost 6 bases. This CDR3 has 16 amino acids. Germline CDR1 and CDR2: LNHDA and SQIVND (reference sequence).

The chain employs TRBV7-2 and TRBJ2-5, with 9 bases matching TRBD2. CDR1 SGHTA and CDR2 FQGNSA come from the germline V gene. The trim removed 1 base at V and 5 bases at J, leaving 11 bases unmatched. CDR3 length: 17 residues. CDR3 in amino acids: CASSLVLLAGLLETQYF. CDR3 DNA sequence: TGTGCCAGCAGCTTAGTTTTGCTAGCGGGGTTGCTGGAGACCCAGTACTTC.

The chain carries TRBV5-1 and TRBJ2-7; D may be TRBD1 (6 bases). Trimming left V 2 bases short and J 0 bases short, with 12 bases between. The CDR3 runs to 15 residues. CDR1 is SGHRS and CDR2 is YFSETQ in the germline V gene. Written as DNA, the CDR3 is TGCGCCAGCAGCTTAGGACAGTGGAGCTCCTACGAGCAGTACTTC. This encodes CASSLGQWSSYEQYF.

The V call is TRBV19, the J call TRBJ2-2, with 8 bases identical to TRBD1. The CDR3 runs 14 residues. Trimming at V came to 6 bases and at J to 7 bases, leaving 7 bases not matched to a gene. CDR1 is LNHDA, CDR2 SQIVND, per germline (reference sequence). CDR3 protein: CASRPQGAGGELFF. Written as DNA, the CDR3 is TGTGCCAGTAGGCCGCAGGGGGCGGGCGGGGAGCTGTTTTTT.

The chain has TRBV12-5 and TRBJ1-4; 8 nucleotides agree with TRBD1. With 1 base clipped from V and 5 bases from J, the junction kept 6 bases outside the gene matches. The CDR3 extends over 16 amino acids. In germline, CDR1 is LGHNT, CDR2 FRNRAP. The CDR3 is CASGLGTGPYNEKLFF. CDR3 bases: TGTGCTAGTGGTTTGGGGACAGGGCCTTACAATGAAAAACTGTTTTTT.

V and J are TRBV7-2 and TRBJ1-5, with 8 bases fitting TRBD1. Germline values: CDR1 SGHTA, CDR2 FQGNSA. V shed 4 bases, J shed 11 bases, and the junction held 7 bases outside the gene matches. CDR3 length: 13 amino acids. The CDR3 loop reads CASSSQGALTQHF. The DNA for the CDR3 is TGTGCCAGCAGCTCCCAGGGGGCCCTTACCCAGCATTTT.

The chain couples TRBV9 to TRBJ2-3; TRBD1 is a possible D gene (6 bases). The length of the CDR3 is 15 residues. V lost 4 bases and J 3 bases, leaving 15 bases between the germline ends. CDR1 SGDLS and CDR2 YYNGEE come from the germline V gene. CDR3 protein: CASSRLDSLTDTQYF. CDR3 bases: TGTGCCAGCAGCCGCTTGGACAGTTTAACAGATACGCAGTATTTT. The full variable domain, completed using reference TRBV9 and TRBJ2-3, is DSGVTQTPKHLITATGQRVTLRCSPRSGDLSVYWYQQSLDQGLQFLIQYYNGEERAKGNILERFSAQQFPDLHSELNLSSLELGDSALYFCASSRLDSLTDTQYFGPGTRLTVL.

This clone was detected only a few times. The chain has TRBV29-1 and TRBJ1-2; unclear D gene. CDR3 length: 9 residues. The V end was cut by 7 bases, the J end by 6 bases, with 6 bases between. The germline V gene has CDR1 SQVTM and CDR2 ANQGSEA. In DNA, the CDR3 is TGCAGCGAAGAGAATGGCTACACCTTC. Translated: CSEENGYTF.

The chain uses TRBV6-6 and TRBJ2-1, with D unclear. V lost 7 bases, J lost 0 bases, and 16 bases lay in between. Germline CDR1 and CDR2: MNHNY and SVGAGI (reference sequence). The CDR3 extends over 16 amino acids. CDR3 DNA sequence: TGTGCCAGCATTGAGGCCCAGACCCACTCCTACAATGAGCAGTTCTTC. It translates to CASIEAQTHSYNEQFF.

This sequence joins TRBV13 and TRBJ1-2; D not resolved. Looked up from germline, CDR1 is PRHDT and CDR2 is FYEKMQ (reference sequence). This CDR3 is 11 amino acids long. The V and J ends lost 3 bases and 6 bases respectively, with 5 bases between them. CDR3 region: CASSLRDGYTF. CDR3 in DNA: TGTGCCAGCAGCTTGAGGGATGGCTACACCTTC.

The chain joins TRBV19 to TRBJ1-1; possible D gene TRBD1, 6 bases. Trimming left V 0 bases short and J 5 bases short, with 13 bases between. CDR3 length: 15 residues. Germline CDR1 reads LNHDA; CDR2 reads SQIVND (reference sequence). DNA of the CDR3: TGTGCCAGTAGTATAGATCCGACAGGCCGAACTGAAGCTTTCTTT. Its protein product is CASSIDPTGRTEAFF. Filled out from reference TRBV19 and TRBJ1-1, the complete variable domain reads DGGITQSPKYLFRKEGQNVTLSCEQNLNHDAMYWYRQDPGQGLRLIYYSQIVNDFQKGDIAEGYSVSREKKESFPLTVTSAQKNPTAFYLCASSIDPTGRTEAFFGQGTRLTVV.

The rearrangement links TRBV5-1 to TRBJ2-7; 7 bases map to TRBD1. The junction had 10 bases not matched to a gene; V was cut back by 3 bases and J by 7 bases. Germline loops: CDR1 SGHRS, CDR2 YFSETQ. The CDR3 length is 14 residues. CDR3 in DNA: TGCGCCAGCAGCTCGGCAGGGGGAACGCAAGAGCAGTACTTC. Encoded protein: CASSSAGGTQEQYF.

This clone was observed a single time. V usage is TRBV5-1 and J usage is TRBJ1-4; 7 bases match TRBD1. Germline V gene sequence: CDR1 SGHRS, CDR2 YFSETQ. Trimming at V came to 4 bases and at J to 8 bases, leaving 11 bases not matched to a gene. The CDR3 has 15 residues. CDR3 in amino acids: CASSLVGDSSEKLFF. CDR3 DNA sequence: TGCGCCAGCAGCCTGGTTGGGGACAGTAGCGAAAAACTGTTTTTT.

J is TRBJ1-1 and V is TRBV15, with D uncertain. V lost 0 bases and J 5 bases, leaving 10 bases between the germline ends. This CDR3 is built from 14 residues. CDR1 LNHNV and CDR2 YYDKDF come from the germline V gene (reference sequence). DNA for the CDR3: TGTGCCACCAGCAGAGAGGGAGTTGGGACTGAAGCTTTCTTT. This translates into CATSREGVGTEAFF.

Comment on this clone: This specimen includes other DNA sequences encoding the same CDR3. J is TRBJ2-2 and V is TRBV9, with D unclear. V was cut by 4 bases and J by 3 bases, with 4 bases left in between. Germline V lookup: CDR1 SGDLS, CDR2 YYNGEE. The CDR3 runs 12 residues. CDR3 DNA: TGTGCCAGCAGCTATCACACCGGGGAGCTGTTTTTT. Translated: CASSYHTGELFF.

The genes are TRBV6-1 and TRBJ1-4; D is possibly TRBD1 (5 bases). CDR1 and CDR2 (germline): MNHNS, SASEGT. The CDR3 length is 13 residues. Trimming stripped 7 bases from V and 6 bases from J, with 12 bases between. The DNA of the CDR3 is TGTGCCAGCACCGCAGGGTTGGATGAAAAACTGTTTTTT. As protein: CASTAGLDEKLFF.

The V call is TRBV10-3, the J call TRBJ2-1; TRBD1 might be the D (6 bases). V was pared by 0 bases and J by 4 bases, with 10 bases between. Per the germline V gene, CDR1 is ENHRY and CDR2 is SYGVKD. The CDR3 has 15 amino acids. CDR3 region: CAISESRGWYNEQFF. In DNA form, the CDR3 reads TGTGCCATCAGTGAGTCTAGGGGGTGGTACAATGAGCAGTTCTTC.

This clone was counted between two and nine times. This chain uses TRBV13 with TRBJ2-1; perhaps TRBD1 as D (6 bases). Germline CDR1 PRHDT, CDR2 FYEKMQ (reference sequence). The germline V and J ends were trimmed by 3 bases and 0 bases, with 15 bases remaining between them. The CDR3 runs 17 residues. The CDR3 sequence: CASSFTRTVSSYNEQFF. The DNA of the CDR3 is TGTGCCAGCAGCTTTACTAGGACAGTCAGCTCCTACAATGAGCAGTTCTTC.

The chain has TRBV9 and TRBJ2-3, with 11 bases fitting TRBD2. CDR1 and CDR2 (germline): SGDLS, YYNGEE. This CDR3 contains 16 residues. V gave up 0 bases and J gave up 4 bases; unmatched junction bases: 4. DNA of the CDR3: TGTGCCAGCAGCGTAGCGGGGACTAGCGGATCAGATACGCAGTATTTT. It specifies CASSVAGTSGSDTQYF.

The chain joins TRBV6-4 to TRBJ2-1; 8 bases fit TRBD1. The ends lost 3 bases at V and 0 bases at J; junction bases unmatched: 4. CDR1 and CDR2 (germline): MRHNA, SNTAGT. This CDR3 is 16 amino acids long. For the CDR3, the DNA is TGTGCCAGCAGTGAGGCCGGGACAGGCTCCTACAATGAGCAGTTCTTC. Protein product: CASSEAGTGSYNEQFF.